The 5 T cell receptor beta chains reported below all come from one sample, sequenced in a study of cytomegalovirus exposure and HLA in healthy donors. The primer mix had 60 Vbeta and 13 Jbeta primers. Assay: immunoSEQ multiplex PCR; the TCRdb copy retains only in-frame clones and omits some. The sample shows 160,000 or so clones, approximately 84% of them seen only once. Sample: PBMCs. Receptor source: a woman aged 35 to 49 in good health and CMV-seropositive.

The V and J genes are TRBV6-4 and TRBJ2-7; possibly TRBD1 for D (6 bases). Looked up from germline, CDR1 is MRHNA and CDR2 is SNTAGT. CDR3 length equals 13 residues. The V gene lost 8 bases and the J gene lost 1 base, with 12 bases spanning the gap. The DNA for the CDR3 is TGTGCCAGCGCTATGGACAGTTCCTACGAGCAGTACTTC. This gives the protein CASAMDSSYEQYF.

The chain couples TRBV10-3 to TRBJ1-5, with D perhaps TRBD1 (5 bases). Per germline, CDR1 ENHRY and CDR2 SYGVKD. Trimming removed 0 bases at V and 1 base at J, with 10 bases between. This CDR3 is built from 16 residues. Written as DNA, the CDR3 is TGTGCCATCAGTGAGTCCAGGGACTTGAGCAATCAGCCCCAGCATTTT. Amino acids: CAISESRDLSNQPQHF.

The V and J genes are TRBV2 and TRBJ1-2, with unresolved D. CDR1 and CDR2 from the germline V gene are SNHLY and FYNNEI. There are 12 residues in the CDR3. The V end lost 0 bases, the J end lost 7 bases, and 6 bases lay between the germline ends. The CDR3 region is CASSEARAGYTF. In DNA, the CDR3 is TGTGCCAGCAGTGAAGCGCGGGCTGGCTACACCTTC.

This chain connects TRBV6-1 to TRBJ1-5; D not resolved. Germline CDR1 reads MNHNS; CDR2 reads SASEGT. This CDR3 is built from 18 residues. V was cut by 2 bases and J by 9 bases, with 26 bases left in between. CDR3 nucleotides: TGTGCCAGCAGTGAATTCGATTCGTGGCAGGCCGAACGGGGGCCCCAGCATTTT. This sequence encodes CASSEFDSWQAERGPQHF.

Ten or more counts support this clone. The rearrangement links TRBV28 to TRBJ1-3; 9 nucleotides line up with TRBD1. The trim removed 5 bases at V and 2 bases at J, leaving 7 bases unmatched. Germline assignment: CDR1 MDHEN and CDR2 SYDVKM. This CDR3 region has 16 residues. DNA of the CDR3: TGTGCCAGCAGTGGGACAGGGACAAACGCTGGAAACACCATATATTTT. The encoded protein is CASSGTGTNAGNTIYF.